This T cell receptor beta chain was found in a study of blood T cell repertoires in COVID-19. Study summary: The samples span acute and convalescent COVID-19 from the United States, Italy and Spain. T cells, B-cell-depleted T cells, or PBMCs provided the cDNA or gDNA that served as material.

Original handling: Reference gene primer amplification yielded estimated nucleated cell counts. Produced via immunoSEQ multiplex PCR; TCRdb's table is partial and in-frame only. From that table come the V and J calls and clone size; the DNA was used to work out D and trimming. The sample lists roughly 40,000 clones; approximately 88% were seen once. J was trimmed by 2 bases and V by 4 bases; bases with no gene match: 5. The CDR3 covers 15 residues. Germline CDR1 and CDR2: SGHNT and YENEEA. The J gene is TRBJ2-3, the V gene TRBV11-3; 8 bases align to TRBD1. What was sequenced was peripheral blood. The clonotype comes from a woman aged 40 to 50 with acute or convalescent COVID-19. Written as DNA, the CDR3 is TGTGCCAGCAGCTCCAGGGGGCTCTACACAGATACGCAGTATTTT. Its protein is CASSSRGLYTDTQYF.